Shown below are 9 T cell receptor beta chains from a single sample sequenced in a study of blood T cell repertoires in COVID-19 (TCRdb year 2020). Receptor amplification or capture employed the immunoSEQ multiplex PCR assay. TCRdb retrieved this table from immuneACCESS and kept in-frame rearrangements only. Not all clones are present; in checked studies, unresolved V genes account for under half, and no reason is known for the remainder. This sample comprises approximately 100,000 clones, 84% of them detected only once. The ten biggest clones cover approximately 7.9% of the sample. The specimen sequenced was peripheral blood. These receptors were obtained from a woman older than 75 with active or convalescent COVID-19.

This sequence joins TRBV13 and TRBJ2-7; 7 positions agree with TRBD2. The V segment lost 3 bases and the J segment 5 bases; nucleotides outside the gene matches: 4. The CDR3 spans 13 residues. Germline-derived CDR1 and CDR2 are PRHDT and FYEKMQ (reference sequence). This CDR3 is CASSLVAGDEQYF. In DNA, the CDR3 is TGTGCCAGCAGCTTGGTAGCGGGCGACGAGCAGTACTTC.

The chain has TRBV5-6 and TRBJ1-1, with 8 bases aligning to TRBD1. CDR1 is SGHDT and CDR2 is YYEEEE in the germline V gene. CDR3 length: 13 amino acids. The trim removed 4 bases at V and 4 bases at J, leaving 3 bases unmatched. Here the CDR3 DNA reads TGTGCCAGCAGCACGGACAGGGCCACTGAAGCTTTCTTT. This codes for CASSTDRATEAFF. Full variable domain (remainder filled in from reference TRBV5-6 and TRBJ1-1): DAGVTQSPTHLIKTRGQQVTLRCSPKSGHDTVSWYQQALGQGPQFIFQYYEEEERQRGNFPDRFSGHQFPNYSSELNVNALLLGDSALYLCASSTDRATEAFFGQGTRLTVV.

The chain is built from TRBV3-1 (or the pseudogene TRBV3-2) and TRBJ2-1; 15 bases align to TRBD2. V shed 6 bases, J shed 8 bases, and the junction held 17 bases outside the gene matches. The CDR3 loop spans 19 amino acids. Germline values: CDR1 LGHDT, CDR2 YNNKEL (reference sequence). The CDR3 protein is CASSWGYGLAGGPLYEQFF. The CDR3 nucleotides are TGTGCCAGCAGTTGGGGATACGGACTAGCGGGAGGGCCTCTGTATGAGCAGTTCTTC.

The rearrangement joins TRBV13 to TRBJ1-2, with 8 bases that match TRBD1. J was trimmed by 0 bases and V by 1 base; bases with no gene match: 1. Germline V gene lookup returns CDR1 PRHDT and CDR2 FYEKMQ (reference sequence). The CDR3 has 15 residues. The CDR3 DNA sequence: TGTGCCAGCAGCTTAGCGGGACAGGCTAACTATGGCTACACCTTC. Translation gives CASSLAGQANYGYTF.

V usage is TRBV19 and J usage is TRBJ1-1; possible D gene TRBD1, 6 bases. V was trimmed by 6 bases and J by 5 bases, leaving 16 bases between them. Looked up from germline, CDR1 is LNHDA and CDR2 is SQIVND (reference sequence). CDR3 size: 14 residues. The CDR3 nucleotides read TGTGCCAGTAGACAGCAGGGGAGTAAGACTGAAGCTTTCTTT. Protein product: CASRQQGSKTEAFF.

This clone was seen once. This CDR3 is CAISLQGDGQPQHF. The CDR3 DNA reads as TGTGCCATCAGTCTCCAGGGTGATGGCCAGCCCCAGCATTTT. This sequence joins TRBV10-3 and TRBJ1-5; tentative D call: TRBD1 (5 bases). Trimming took 5 bases from V and 7 from J, leaving 15 bases between them. The CDR3 is 14 amino acids. The germline V gene encodes CDR1 ENHRY and CDR2 SYGVKD.

This clone was recorded a few times. V is TRBV7-9 and J is TRBJ2-3; D remains unclear. Per germline, CDR1 SEHNR and CDR2 FQNEAQ (reference sequence). Trimming stripped 5 bases from V and 1 base from J, with 7 bases between. The CDR3 totals 13 residues. The CDR3 DNA sequence: TGTGCCAGCAGCCCTCTTGGCACAGATACGCAGTATTTT. Amino acids: CASSPLGTDTQYF.

The gene calls are TRBV9 and TRBJ1-2, with a possible D match to TRBD1 (5 bases). Between the trimmed V and J ends, which lost 2 bases and 6 bases, there was a span of 17 bases. The germline V gene encodes CDR1 SGDLS and CDR2 YYNGEE. The CDR3 has 15 residues. The CDR3 region has the DNA TGTGCCAGCAGCGTTAGGGCAGGGCTTGACGATGGCTACACCTTC. Residues: CASSVRAGLDDGYTF.

The chain employs TRBV28 and TRBJ2-1; 8 bases align to TRBD1. Germline V lookup: CDR1 MDHEN, CDR2 SYDVKM. The V and J ends lost 6 bases and 9 bases, in that order; junction bases with no gene match: 10. The CDR3 loop spans 14 amino acids. The CDR3 is CASRPRTGRFEQFF. CDR3 nucleotides: TGTGCCAGCAGACCGAGGACAGGGCGGTTTGAGCAGTTCTTC.